This entry lists 9 T cell receptor beta chains sequenced from one sample in a study of low-dose radiotherapy and immunotherapy resistance in tumors. The time point was: after trial treatment. The treatment: LDRT plus nivolumab, ipilimumab, low-dose cyclophosphamide and aspirin (RACIN trial). Alpha- and beta-chain coverage of first-strand cDNA came from TRAV- and TRBV-specific primers. For amplifying TCRs, the PCR ran for approximately 18 cycles with Phusion, which was used together with a constant-region primer and the adapter on the V primers. TCRdb itself ran the reads through MiXCR, one entry per CDR3 protein. The sample yields about 84,000 distinct CDR3 sequences, 15% to 20% seen once. The sample in question was PBMCs, obtained after low-dose radiotherapy plus immunotherapy. These TCRs come from a male donor with prostate cancer.

This rearrangement joins TRBV6-5 to TRBJ2-2; 9 bases map to TRBD2. J was trimmed by 4 bases and V by 6 bases; bases with no gene match: 6. CDR1 MNHEY and CDR2 SVGAGI come from the germline V gene. The CDR3 has 15 residues. The CDR3 region is CASSRGGERTGELFF. The CDR3, as DNA: TGTGCCAGCAGCCGCGGGGGGGAGCGCACCGGGGAGCTGTTTTTT.

This clonotype appeared many times. The gene calls are TRBV28 and TRBJ1-2; 8 bases are shared with TRBD1. The germline CDR1 and CDR2 sequences are MDHEN and SYDVKM. V lost 6 bases to trimming and J lost 4 bases; unmatched junction nucleotides: 7. The length of the CDR3 is 14 residues. The CDR3 protein is CASRDRGNLYGYTF. CDR3 sequence (DNA): TGTGCCAGCAGAGACAGGGGCAATCTCTATGGCTACACCTTC.

This clonotype showed up many times. The chain joins TRBV12-3 or TRBV12-4 to TRBJ2-7; TRBD2 might be the D (5 bases). Trimming pared 6 bases from V and 4 bases from J, leaving 10 bases between. The CDR3 is 12 residues long. CDR3 protein: CASSLPGYEQYF. The CDR3 DNA sequence: TGTGCCAGCAGCTTACCGGGATACGAGCAGTACTTC.

Note on this clonotype: The junction departs from the called germline gene at one end, perhaps through a read error. The V call is TRBV5-3, the J call TRBJ2-5; D ambiguous. TRBV5-3 is assigned to the ORF class and has an uncertain function. The CDR3 loop spans 13 amino acids. The CDR3, as DNA: TGTGCCAGCAGCTTTAATGAGTTTGAGACCCAGTACTTC. Translated: CASSFNEFETQYF.

There are many counts of this clonotype. J is TRBJ1-2 and V is TRBV4-1; D gene unclear. The CDR3 sequence is 14 residues long. The V gene lost 3 bases and the J gene lost 5 bases, with 13 bases spanning the gap. The germline gives CDR1 MGHRA, CDR2 YSYEKL. CDR3: CASSHLTDTYGYTF. CDR3 coding DNA: TGCGCCAGCAGCCACCTCACCGACACTTATGGCTACACCTTC.

This clonotype has ten or more counts. This chain connects TRBV20-1 to TRBJ2-1; 7 bases line up with TRBD1. V shed 0 bases and J 2 bases; nucleotides not matched to a gene: 10. The CDR3 is made up of 17 amino acids. In germline, CDR1 is DFQATT, CDR2 SNEGSKA (reference sequence). The CDR3 reads CSARDRSGGWPYNEQFF. The CDR3 bases are TGCAGTGCTAGAGATAGATCAGGGGGTTGGCCCTACAATGAGCAGTTCTTC.

J is TRBJ2-3 and V is TRBV29-1, with TRBD2 matching over 7 bases. This CDR3 spans 14 amino acids. Germline V gives CDR1 SQVTM, CDR2 ANQGSEA. The V gene end was trimmed by 4 bases and the J gene end by 2 bases; junction bases not matched to a gene: 6. In DNA, the CDR3 is TGCAGCGTTGGGGGACTAAAATTCACAGATACGCAGTATTTT. As protein: CSVGGLKFTDTQYF.

In its sample, this clonotype was seen many times. The gene calls are TRBV14 and TRBJ2-7; no clear D gene. The CDR3 runs to 11 residues. V dropped 1 base and J dropped 10 bases, with 8 bases sitting between them. The germline V gene has CDR1 SGHDN and CDR2 FVKESK. CDR3 loop: CASSQGWGQYF. The DNA of the CDR3 is TGTGCCAGCAGCCAAGGCTGGGGTCAGTACTTC.

At least ten counts were recorded for this clonotype. The rearrangement joins TRBV4-1 to TRBJ1-5; the D gene is possibly TRBD1 (5 bases). Per the germline V gene, CDR1 is MGHRA and CDR2 is YSYEKL. V lost 2 bases and J lost 3, with 14 bases in between. The CDR3 runs to 16 residues. Here the CDR3 reads CASSQPDGTNNQPQHF. The CDR3 DNA follows: TGCGCCAGCAGCCAACCGGACGGGACTAACAATCAGCCCCAGCATTTT.